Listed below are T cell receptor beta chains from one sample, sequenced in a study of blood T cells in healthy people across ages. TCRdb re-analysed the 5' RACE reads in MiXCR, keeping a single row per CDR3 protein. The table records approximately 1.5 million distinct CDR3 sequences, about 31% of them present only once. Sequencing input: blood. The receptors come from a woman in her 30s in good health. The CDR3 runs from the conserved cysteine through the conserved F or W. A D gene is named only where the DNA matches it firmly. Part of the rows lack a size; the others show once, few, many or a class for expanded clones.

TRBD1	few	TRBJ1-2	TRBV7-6	CASSYGQGGFGYTF
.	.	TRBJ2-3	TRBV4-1	CAGSHPWGSASGTDTQYF
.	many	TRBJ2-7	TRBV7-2	CASSLGAQSSYEQYF
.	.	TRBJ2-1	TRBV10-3	CAISEMTQNNEQFF
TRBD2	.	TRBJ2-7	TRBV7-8	CASRLNRFAGGPYEQYF
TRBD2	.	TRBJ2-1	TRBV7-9	CASSLATSGGGNEQFF
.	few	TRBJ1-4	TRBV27	CASSQLGVTNEKLFF
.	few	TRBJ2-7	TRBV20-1	CSARVPGAYEQYF
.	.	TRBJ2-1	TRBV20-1	CSARDPTRERVYNEQFF
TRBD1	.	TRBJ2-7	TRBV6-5	CAGSYSGTGSYEQYF
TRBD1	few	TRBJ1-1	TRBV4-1	CASSRTQGDTEAFF
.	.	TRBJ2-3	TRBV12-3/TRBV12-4	CASSLWGLTDAQYF
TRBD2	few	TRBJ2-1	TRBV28	CASSESTSGSDNEQFF
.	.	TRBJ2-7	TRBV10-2	CANSELVYHEQYF
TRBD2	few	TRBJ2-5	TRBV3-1	CASSHRPGLALETQYF
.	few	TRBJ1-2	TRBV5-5	CASSLAMDGYTF
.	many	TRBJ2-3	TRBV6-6	CASSYELSDTQYF
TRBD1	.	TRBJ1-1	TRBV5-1	CASSEQGPPNTEAFF
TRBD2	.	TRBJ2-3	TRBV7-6	CASSLASGGYTQYF
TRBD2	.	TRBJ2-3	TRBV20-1	CSAWSSGRGADTQYF
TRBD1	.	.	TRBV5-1	CASSWDRGNIYEQYF
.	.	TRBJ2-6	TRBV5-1	CASTDREGAGANVLTF
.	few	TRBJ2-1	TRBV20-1	CSADRIRPSGYNEQFF
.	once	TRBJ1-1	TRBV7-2	CASRGGENTEAFF
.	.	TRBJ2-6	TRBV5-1	CASKTGGSGANVLTF
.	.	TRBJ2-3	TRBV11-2	CASSLVGPGGGRREDTQYF
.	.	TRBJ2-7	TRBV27	CASSPSGRGGEQYF
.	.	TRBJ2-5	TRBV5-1	CASSLAGSGQETQYF
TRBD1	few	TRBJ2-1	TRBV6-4	CASSKQGYYNEQFF
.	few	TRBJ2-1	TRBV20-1	CSARTGDAYNEQFF
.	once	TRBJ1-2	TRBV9	CASSVSQLGANYGYTF
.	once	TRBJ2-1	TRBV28	CASNQGGSYNEQFF